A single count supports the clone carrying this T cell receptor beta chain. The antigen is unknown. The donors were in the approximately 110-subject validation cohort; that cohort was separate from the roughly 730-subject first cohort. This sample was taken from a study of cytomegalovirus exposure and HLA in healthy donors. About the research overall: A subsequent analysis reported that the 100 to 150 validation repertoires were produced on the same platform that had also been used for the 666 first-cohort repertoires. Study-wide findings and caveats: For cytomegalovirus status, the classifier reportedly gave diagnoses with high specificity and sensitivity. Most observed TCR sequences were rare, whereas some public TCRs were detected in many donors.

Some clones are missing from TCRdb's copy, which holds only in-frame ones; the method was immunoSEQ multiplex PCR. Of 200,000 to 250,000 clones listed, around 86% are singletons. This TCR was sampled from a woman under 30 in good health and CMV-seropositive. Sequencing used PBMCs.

The CDR3 DNA reads as TGTGCCAGCAGCTTGGGGACAGGCGGGGATACGCAGTATTTT. Translation: CASSLGTGGDTQYF. The rearrangement joins TRBV5-5 to TRBJ2-3, with TRBD1 matching 7 bases. Germline lookup yields CDR1 SGHKS and CDR2 YYEKEE (reference sequence). The CDR3 has 14 amino acids. Losses at the gene ends were 0 bases for V and 6 bases for J; bases not matched to a gene: 4.